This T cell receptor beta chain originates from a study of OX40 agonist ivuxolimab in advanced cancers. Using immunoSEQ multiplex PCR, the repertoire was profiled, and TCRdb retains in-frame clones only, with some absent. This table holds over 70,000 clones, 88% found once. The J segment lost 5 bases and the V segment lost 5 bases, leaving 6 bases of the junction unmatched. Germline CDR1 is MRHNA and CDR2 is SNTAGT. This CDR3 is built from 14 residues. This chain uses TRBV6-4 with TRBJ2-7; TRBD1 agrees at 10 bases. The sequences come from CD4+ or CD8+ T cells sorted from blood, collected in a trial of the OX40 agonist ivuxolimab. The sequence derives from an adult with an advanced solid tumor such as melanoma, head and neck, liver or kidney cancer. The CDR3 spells CASSTGQGSHEQYF. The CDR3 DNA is TGTGCCAGCAGTACGGGACAGGGGTCCCACGAGCAGTACTTC.